This T cell receptor (beta chain) is from a study of blood T cell repertoires in COVID-19. The assay was immunoSEQ multiplex PCR, and TCRdb's table has in-frame clones only and misses some. This sample yields a few hundred thousand clones, of which over 70% are seen a single time; 9.5% to 13% belongs to the top ten. The V gene's germline CDR1 is LNHNV and CDR2 YYDKDF (reference sequence). The CDR3 totals 12 residues. V shed 5 bases and J 8 bases; nucleotides not matched to a gene: 3. The sample was peripheral blood. The sequence derives from a woman between 65 and 79 years old with COVID-19, enrolled during active disease. The rearrangement uses TRBV15 and TRBJ1-1, with TRBD1 matching 9 bases. This CDR3 reads CATSVTGGEAFF. The CDR3 DNA reads as TGTGCCACCAGCGTTACAGGGGGCGAAGCTTTCTTT.